Included here is one TCR beta chain sequence, with context. This sample was included in a study of blood T cell repertoires in COVID-19. Study overall: Italy, Spain and the United States were the sources of the convalescent and acute COVID-19 samples. Sources were T cells, B-cell-depleted T cells, or PBMCs; the material itself was cDNA or gDNA.

Authors' data handling: Estimation of nucleated cell counts relied on the amplification of reference gene primers. TCRdb's copy holds only in-frame clones and misses some; the assay was immunoSEQ multiplex PCR. V, J and clone size are taken as reported in that table, and D and trimming were inferred from the DNA itself. The sample consists of tens of thousands of clones, less than 80% of them appearing once. This CDR3 is built from 12 residues. The V gene's germline CDR1 is SEHNR and CDR2 FQNEAQ (reference sequence). V dropped 5 bases and J dropped 6 bases, with 7 bases sitting between them. Followed longitudinally, the Seattle patients had been enrolled during active infection.

The V call is TRBV7-9, the J call TRBJ2-2; D gene ambiguous. This sequence originates from a man aged 65 to 79 with COVID-19, enrolled during active disease. Sequenced sample: peripheral blood. The CDR3 here is CASSVSAGELFF. The CDR3, as DNA: TGTGCCAGCAGCGTGAGTGCCGGGGAGCTGTTTTTT.